The rows below give T cell receptor beta chains drawn from one sample of a study of shared clonotypes between healthy human individuals. The method was immunoSEQ multiplex PCR; TCRdb's version includes in-frame clones alone and lacks a portion of them. The data show over 750,000 clones, roughly 96% seen once. Material for sequencing was naive CD8+ T cells sorted from blood. These receptors came from a man aged 25 to 40 in good health. Both conserved end residues are part of each CDR3. D genes are given only for firm matches.

V	D	J	CDR3
TRBV5-1	-	TRBJ2-2	CASSPPRAGELFF
TRBV15	TRBD1	TRBJ1-1	CATSKDRGRNTEAFF
TRBV4-1	-	TRBJ1-2	CASTPLGERVRGYTF
TRBV19	TRBD2	TRBJ2-7	CASREAGVPYEQYF
TRBV9	-	TRBJ2-1	CASSGAGFDEQFF
TRBV27	TRBD1	TRBJ2-5	CASSPIGQEQETQYF
TRBV11-2	-	TRBJ2-5	CASKAIETQYF
TRBV7-9	-	TRBJ2-4	CASSPRLAKNIQYF
TRBV29-1	-	TRBJ2-7	CSVERDYEQYF
TRBV9	-	TRBJ2-2	CASSVASGELFF
TRBV7-9	TRBD1	TRBJ2-1	CASSSTGTGRYEQFF
TRBV20-1	-	TRBJ2-1	CSARTGEQFF
TRBV5-1	TRBD2	TRBJ2-1	CASSGSLAGRGDEQFF
TRBV5-4	-	TRBJ2-3	CASSLLGGTDTQYF
TRBV7-7	-	TRBJ2-5	CASSNRLERETQYF
TRBV27	-	TRBJ2-1	CASSLQGFRGDEQFF
TRBV11-2	-	TRBJ1-2	CASSLEVWGIYGYTF
TRBV18	-	TRBJ1-2	CASSPPFGETNYGYTF
TRBV11-2	-	TRBJ2-1	CASLGSHEQFF
TRBV14	-	TRBJ1-1	CASSQVGKGGHWNTEAFF
TRBV9	-	TRBJ1-2	CASSSNGGYTF
TRBV10-3	-	TRBJ2-1	CAISGGFATQYNEQFF
TRBV6-6	-	TRBJ2-7	CASSHSEGSYEQYF
TRBV18	-	TRBJ2-1	CASSPRRQGGWNEQFF
TRBV18	TRBD2	TRBJ2-7	CASSPPRGTRFYEQYF
TRBV7-9	TRBD2	TRBJ2-2	CASSHEAGGPSGELFF
TRBV7-7	TRBD2	TRBJ2-1	CASSLASGYEQFF
TRBV7-9	-	TRBJ2-7	CASRSGEGISYEQYF
TRBV9	TRBD1	TRBJ2-1	CASSGWDRGGSGEQFF
TRBV6-5	TRBD1	TRBJ2-1	CASSLAGGPNEQFF
TRBV2	TRBD1	TRBJ1-1	CANQGADYTEAFF
TRBV11-2	-	TRBJ2-1	CASSPQTRNEQFF
TRBV28	-	TRBJ2-3	CASSFSNEQYF
TRBV13	-	TRBJ2-2	CASSARTPIGGELFF
TRBV5-6	TRBD1	TRBJ1-1	CASSPVEDRGWGLNTEAFF
TRBV29-1	-	TRBJ2-7	CSVFATEDPYEQYF
TRBV7-8	TRBD2	TRBJ2-7	CASSRWEGPTLSGRLSEQYF